This passage covers 8 T cell receptor beta chains from one sample sequenced in a study of PD-1 blockade in classical Hodgkin lymphoma. Each of the patients experienced relapse following autologous stem cell transplantation, and their brentuximab vedotin exposure differed. Clones were read by immunoSEQ multiplex PCR, and TCRdb kept only the in-frame ones, dropping some. Among about 94,000 clones listed, 89% were seen once. The material was peripheral blood mononuclear cells (PBMCs), obtained before the second cycle of nivolumab. The receptors derive from a human donor with classical Hodgkin lymphoma.

This clone was counted between two and nine times. The V gene is TRBV18, the J gene TRBJ1-3; the D is unclear. The CDR3 totals 15 residues. Trimming removed 2 bases from V and 0 bases from J, with 8 bases in between. CDR1 is KGHSH and CDR2 is LQKENI in the germline V gene. CDR3 amino acids: CASSPRENSGNTIYF. The CDR3 DNA reads TGTGCCAGCTCACCAAGGGAGAACTCTGGAAACACCATATATTTT.

V and J are TRBV25-1 and TRBJ1-1; D may be TRBD1 (6 bases). Trimming removed 3 bases at V and 7 bases at J, with 9 bases between. The germline V gene has CDR1 MGHDK and CDR2 SYGVNS. The CDR3 length is 12 residues. This chain's CDR3 is CASSDRGLEAFF. DNA of the CDR3: TGTGCCAGCAGTGACAGGGGACTTGAAGCTTTCTTT.

The chain is built from TRBV7-3 and TRBJ2-1; 7 positions match TRBD2. The CDR3 loop spans 16 amino acids. V dropped 0 bases and J dropped 7; count of bases not matched to a gene: 9. Germline CDR1 SGHTA, CDR2 FQGTGA. The chain's CDR3 is CASSLTLRESGNEQFF. The DNA for the CDR3 is TGTGCCAGCAGCTTAACCTTGCGGGAGTCGGGAAATGAGCAGTTCTTC.

The chain combines TRBV18 with TRBJ2-5; no clear D gene. CDR1 KGHSH and CDR2 LQKENI come from the germline V gene. This CDR3 comprises 13 residues. With 2 bases removed from V and 6 bases from J, the gap between germline ends came to 10 bases. In nucleotides, the CDR3 is TGTGCCAGCTCACCAAGTCCTCAGCAGACCCAGTACTTC. Its protein is CASSPSPQQTQYF.

The J gene is TRBJ1-1, the V gene TRBV19, with D perhaps matching TRBD1 (5 bases). This CDR3 region has 13 residues. CDR1 LNHDA and CDR2 SQIVND come from the germline V gene (reference sequence). The V end lost 3 bases, the J end lost 11 bases, and 16 bases lay between the germline ends. The CDR3 reads CASSISTAQDAFF. The CDR3 bases are TGTGCCAGTAGTATCTCGACAGCCCAGGACGCTTTCTTT. Looking up the rest from reference TRBV19 and TRBJ1-1 gives the full variable domain: DGGITQSPKYLFRKEGQNVTLSCEQNLNHDAMYWYRQDPGQGLRLIYYSQIVNDFQKGDIAEGYSVSREKKESFPLTVTSAQKNPTAFYLCASSISTAQDAFFGQGTRLTVV.

The chain combines TRBV30 with TRBJ1-1; 8 bases fit TRBD1. V shed 2 bases and J 1 base; nucleotides not matched to a gene: 6. There are 15 residues in the CDR3. Germline-derived CDR1 and CDR2 are GTSNPN and SVGIG (reference sequence). CDR3 amino acids: CAWSTRQGPNTEAFF. CDR3 in DNA: TGTGCCTGGAGTACCCGACAGGGGCCGAACACTGAAGCTTTCTTT.

This sequence joins TRBV5-6 and TRBJ2-1; 9 bases match TRBD2. J lost 3 bases, V lost 3 bases, and 13 bases had no gene match. Germline V gene data show CDR1 as SGHDT and CDR2 as YYEEEE. This CDR3 comprises 18 residues. CDR3 sequence: CASSSGRLGTSLYNEQFF. DNA for the CDR3: TGTGCCAGCAGCTCGGGTCGTCTAGGGACTAGCCTCTACAATGAGCAGTTCTTC.

The chain recombines TRBV7-6 with TRBJ2-3; D gene unclear. This CDR3 is built from 13 residues. Trimming pared 5 bases from V and 4 bases from J, leaving 10 bases between. Germline CDR1 reads SGHVS; CDR2 reads FNYEAQ. CDR3 nucleotide sequence: TGTGCCAGCAGCCTTGACCGTTCAGATACGCAGTATTTT. Translating gives CASSLDRSDTQYF.